Described below is a single T cell receptor (beta chain) sequence and its context. Its antigen is currently unknown. Both 60 Vbeta primers and 13 Jbeta primers went into the PCR. Some clones are missing from TCRdb's copy, which holds only in-frame ones; the method was immunoSEQ multiplex PCR. The sample has about 150,000 clones, about 68% seen once. The data derive from a study of cytomegalovirus exposure and HLA in healthy donors. V lost 2 bases and J lost 4, with 6 bases in between. Germline-derived CDR1 and CDR2 are MRHNA and SNTAGT. The CDR3 consists of 14 residues. General observations from the study: What a later analysis reportedly showed was that an Asian-associated ancestry cluster had fewer N-insertions than the approximately 670-donor mean.

Sequenced sample: PBMCs. The clonotype was recovered from a human donor in good health. This chain joins TRBV6-4 and TRBJ2-6; D call uncertain. The CDR3: CASSDTPGANVLTF. CDR3 bases: TGTGCCAGCAGTGACACACCCGGGGCCAACGTCCTGACTTTC.